This T cell receptor (beta chain) was identified in a study of OX40 agonist ivuxolimab in advanced cancers. Study findings and constraints: In general, CD8+ T cells held more expanded clones than CD4+ did, on average. Circulating CD4+ and CD8+ T cells showed clonal expansion by week 6 at 0.1 to 3.0 mg/kg.

Comment on this clone: Antigen unknown.

From germline, CDR1 is ENHRY and CDR2 SYGVKD. Trimming stripped 4 bases from V and 5 bases from J, with 17 bases between. There are 15 residues in the CDR3. The method was immunoSEQ multiplex PCR; TCRdb's version includes in-frame clones alone and lacks a portion of them. The sample contains some 64,000 clones, around 88% of which appear only once. The TCR was taken from an adult with an advanced solid tumor such as melanoma, head and neck, liver or kidney cancer. Source: CD4+ or CD8+ T cells sorted from blood, taken in a trial of the OX40 agonist ivuxolimab. The chain recombines TRBV10-3 with TRBJ2-5; the D call may be TRBD1 or TRBD2 (5 bases each). CDR3 amino acids: CAISGRRDQEETQYF. The CDR3 DNA is TGTGCCATCAGTGGTAGAAGGGACCAAGAGGAGACCCAGTACTTC.